This T cell receptor (beta chain) derives from a study of cytomegalovirus exposure and HLA in healthy donors. Worth noting for this clone: Antigen unknown.

The PCR was carried out with 60 Vbeta primers and 13 Jbeta primers. TCRdb's copy holds only in-frame clones and misses some; the assay was immunoSEQ multiplex PCR. The repertoire holds under 200,000 clones, with 68% as singletons. The study's findings and limits: Under in vitro conditions, three CMV-associated chains were confirmed as specific for CMV antigens. Overall, under 200 TCR beta chains were annotated as cytomegalovirus-associated. Prior analysis indicated that the majority of TCR beta V segments exhibited productivity approximately 90% or approximately 30% of the time.

The sample taken for sequencing was PBMCs. The receptor comes from a woman aged 40 to 55 in good health and CMV-seropositive.

CDR3 amino acids: CASSFHPDTYEQYF. The CDR3 DNA follows: TGTGCCAGCAGCTTCCACCCCGACACCTACGAGCAGTACTTC. The V and J genes are TRBV5-8 and TRBJ2-5; D is ambiguous. The J call may be faulty, since TRBJ2-7 better matches the DNA end. CDR3 length equals 14 residues. Per the germline V gene, CDR1 is SGHTS and CDR2 is YDEGEE.